The clone carrying this TCR beta chain was detected ten times or more. There were TCR beta CDR3 regions amplified from RNA transcripts. HTBI primers drove first-round RT-PCR of the TCR CDR3. MiXCR, applied by TCRdb to the multiplex PCR reads, yields one record per CDR3 protein. The repertoire has 500,000 to 600,000 distinct CDR3 sequences, around 45% of them found once; the top ten carry approximately 8.4%. The data derive from a study of T cells in Graves' hyperthyroidism and ophthalmopathy. Graves' hyperthyroidism qualified as stable when ophthalmopathy did not progress within 18 months. J was trimmed by 5 bases and V by 4 bases; bases with no gene match: 4. Germline CDR1 and CDR2: SGHTS and YDEGEE. The CDR3 spans 13 residues.

The TCR comes from a woman younger than 30 with Graves' hyperthyroidism. The chain employs TRBV5-8 and TRBJ2-5; 8 bases fit TRBD1. The material sequenced was peripheral blood or thyroid tissue (not recorded which). The CDR3 region has the DNA TGTGCCAGCAGCGGGGGACAGGAGGAGACCCAGTACTTC. It specifies CASSGGQEETQYF.